The 3 T cell receptor beta chains below come from one sample, sequenced in a study of cytotoxic CD8 clonotypes in ibrutinib-treated CLL. Using immunoSEQ multiplex PCR, the repertoire was profiled, and TCRdb retains in-frame clones only, with some absent. The sample lists about 310,000 clones, 80% occurring once. The sample consisted of PBMCs, taken before ibrutinib treatment. The source is a human donor with chronic lymphocytic leukemia.

The chain joins TRBV13 to TRBJ1-2; perhaps TRBD1 as D (6 bases). The CDR3 runs to 16 residues. Germline V CDR1 and CDR2: PRHDT, FYEKMQ (reference sequence). The V and J ends lost 5 bases and 4 bases respectively, with 20 bases between them. The CDR3 DNA reads TGTGCCAGCAGCATAACGACAGGCCGTTTTACCTATGGCTACACCTTC. This translates into CASSITTGRFTYGYTF.

The table lists this clone with a few counts. The chain is built from TRBV2 and TRBJ1-1, with a weak D call TRBD1 (5 bases). Germline loops: CDR1 SNHLY, CDR2 FYNNEI. The ends were cut back, 9 bases at V and 1 base at J, with 6 bases in the middle. CDR3 length: 11 residues. The CDR3 DNA reads TGTGCCAGTAGGGGGAACACTGAAGCTTTCTTT. Translating gives CASRGNTEAFF.

This chain connects TRBV9 to TRBJ1-2; the match to TRBD1 covers 7 bases. V gave up 1 base and J gave up 8 bases; unmatched junction bases: 14. The length of the CDR3 is 16 residues. Germline CDR1 reads SGDLS; CDR2 reads YYNGEE. The CDR3 sequence: CASSVIVGTAVRGYTF. The CDR3 region has the DNA TGTGCCAGCAGCGTAATAGTCGGGACAGCTGTTAGGGGCTACACCTTC.